This T cell receptor beta chain was identified in a study of cytomegalovirus exposure and HLA in healthy donors. The CDR3 sequence is 17 residues long. V gave up 5 bases and J gave up 1 base, with 20 bases separating them. From germline, CDR1 is SGHTA and CDR2 FQGTGA. Primers for the PCR totalled 60 Vbeta and 13 Jbeta. TCRdb keeps only in-frame clones here, not all; method: immunoSEQ multiplex PCR. The sample consists of approximately 120,000 clones, roughly 74% of them appearing once. Each donor was healthy, and each was a bone marrow donor. This receptor was taken from a woman aged 45-65 years in good health and CMV-seropositive. The sample comprised PBMCs. The gene calls are TRBV7-3 and TRBJ1-2, with a tentative D call TRBD1 (5 bases). This CDR3 is CASSRGHGLGLNYGYTF. CDR3 nucleotides: TGTGCCAGCAGCCGTGGTCACGGCCTGGGACTTAACTATGGCTACACCTTC.